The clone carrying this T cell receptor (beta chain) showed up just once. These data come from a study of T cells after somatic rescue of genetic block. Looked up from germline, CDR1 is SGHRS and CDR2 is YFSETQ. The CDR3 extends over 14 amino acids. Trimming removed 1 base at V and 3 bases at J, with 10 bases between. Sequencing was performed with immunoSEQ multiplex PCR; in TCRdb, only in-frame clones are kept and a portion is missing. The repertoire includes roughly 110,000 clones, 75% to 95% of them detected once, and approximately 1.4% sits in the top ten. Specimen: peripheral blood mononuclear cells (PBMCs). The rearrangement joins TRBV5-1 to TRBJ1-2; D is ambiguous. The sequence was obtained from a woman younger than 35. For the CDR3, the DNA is TGCGCCAGCAGCTTGCAGCCTACGGACTATGGCTACACCTTC. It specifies CASSLQPTDYGYTF.